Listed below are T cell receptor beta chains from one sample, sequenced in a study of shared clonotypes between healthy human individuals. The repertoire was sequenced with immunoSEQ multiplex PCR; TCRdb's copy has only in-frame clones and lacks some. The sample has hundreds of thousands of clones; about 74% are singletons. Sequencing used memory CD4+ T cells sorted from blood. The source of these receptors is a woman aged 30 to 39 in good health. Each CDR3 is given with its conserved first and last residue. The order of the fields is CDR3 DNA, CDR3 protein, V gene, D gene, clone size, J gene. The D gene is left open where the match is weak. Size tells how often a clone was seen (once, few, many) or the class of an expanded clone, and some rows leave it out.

DNA: TGTGCCAGCAGCCCTTGGGAAGGGGCGTTTTACGAGCAGTACTTC
CDR3: CASSPWEGAFYEQYF
V: TRBV7-9
D: NA
size: NA
J: TRBJ2-7

DNA: TGTGCCAGCAGTCCGGACTCAGAACACTCAGTCGAAAAACTGTTTTTT
CDR3: CASSPDSEHSVEKLFF
V: TRBV27
D: NA
size: few
J: TRBJ1-4

DNA: TGTGCCAGCAGCTTAGGAGCGGGTGACTATGGCTACACCTTC
CDR3: CASSLGAGDYGYTF
V: TRBV13
D: NA
size: NA
J: TRBJ1-2

DNA: TGTGCCAGCAGCTTAGGTACAGGGGGTATTTACGAGCAGTACTTC
CDR3: CASSLGTGGIYEQYF
V: TRBV7-8
D: TRBD1
size: few
J: TRBJ2-7

DNA: TGTGCGACATACGCAGGAGTTAACTATGGCTACACCTTC
CDR3: CATYAGVNYGYTF
V: TRBV28
D: NA
size: NA
J: TRBJ1-2

DNA: TGTGCCAGCAGTTACTCTAGCGGGAGTTTCAACAATGAGCAGTTCTTC
CDR3: CASSYSSGSFNNEQFF
V: TRBV6-5
D: TRBD2
size: many
J: TRBJ2-1

DNA: TGTGCCGGGAACAGGGACTTAGTCTCTTACGAGCAGTACTTC
CDR3: CAGNRDLVSYEQYF
V: TRBV27
D: NA
size: NA
J: TRBJ2-7

DNA: TGCGCCAGCAGCTTGGCTTCAGGGTTTTTCGAGCAGTACTTC
CDR3: CASSLASGFFEQYF
V: TRBV5-1
D: NA
size: few
J: TRBJ2-7

DNA: TGTGCCAGCAGCAGACAGGGCCCAGATACGCAGTATTTT
CDR3: CASSRQGPDTQYF
V: TRBV2
D: TRBD1
size: NA
J: TRBJ2-3

DNA: TGTGCCAGCCGACGGGAAGGGTTGACCTACGAGCAGTACTTC
CDR3: CASRREGLTYEQYF
V: TRBV6-6
D: NA
size: once
J: TRBJ2-7

DNA: TGTGCCACCAGCAGAGAACGATCTGTTAAGCAGTACTTC
CDR3: CATSRERSVKQYF
V: TRBV15
D: NA
size: NA
J: TRBJ2-7

DNA: TGTGCCAGTACCCGAAGAGGTGGGAGGCTTCCAACTAATGAAAAACTGTTTTTT
CDR3: CASTRRGGRLPTNEKLFF
V: TRBV19
D: NA
size: NA
J: TRBJ1-4